The T cell receptor (beta chain) described here comes from a study of memory CD4+ T cells and cytomegalovirus serostatus. At the level of the study: This sample comes from healthy Belgian adults, roughly nine CMV seropositive, approximately 24 seronegative.

Measured with immunoSEQ multiplex PCR; TCRdb has only the in-frame clones, and not every one. The sample shows about 42,000 clones, around 72% of them seen only once. The sort gate was single viable CD3+CD4+CD8-CD45RO+ cells for memory CD4+ T cells. CMV serostatus came from serum IgG against pp150, pp28, p38, p52. The study's findings and limits: Repertoires predicted CMV serostatus with median bootstrapped AUC of 0.95. Each of around 69 CMV-associated TCRbeta sequences occurred in one to five individuals.

Details on this clone: As yet, its antigen is unknown.

V lost 3 bases to trimming and J lost 5 bases, with 13 bases between them. This CDR3 spans 15 amino acids. Germline V gene sequence: CDR1 SGHNT, CDR2 YENEEA. V and J are TRBV11-3 and TRBJ2-2; D not certain. The source is an adult in good health and CMV-seronegative. Sequencing was carried out using memory CD4+ T cells from blood. As DNA, the CDR3 is TGTGCCAGCAGCTTCGAATCCGAACCGACCGGGGAGCTGTTTTTT. It specifies CASSFESEPTGELFF.